This is a list of T cell receptor beta chains from one sample in a study of OX40 agonist ivuxolimab in advanced cancers. Sequencing was performed with immunoSEQ multiplex PCR; in TCRdb, only in-frame clones are kept and a portion is missing. The table includes roughly 41,000 clones, 85% detected once. The sample was CD4+ or CD8+ T cells sorted from blood, taken in a trial of the OX40 agonist ivuxolimab. These receptors came from an adult with an advanced solid tumor such as melanoma, head and neck, liver or kidney cancer. Both conserved end residues are part of each CDR3. A D gene is named only where the DNA matches it firmly.

j_call v_call d_call cdr3_aa
TRBJ1-2 TRBV19 . CASSTGRVNYGYTF
TRBJ2-2 TRBV18 TRBD2 CASSPRAASGNTGELFF
TRBJ2-3 TRBV30 . CAWNSGLSTDTQYF
TRBJ2-7 TRBV25-1 . CASSWTEDEQYF
TRBJ1-1 TRBV6-6 . CASSTPSDRMNTEAFF
TRBJ1-6 TRBV7-8 . CASSLASTLGSPLHF
TRBJ2-2 TRBV7-8 . CASSRGAANTGELFF
TRBJ1-2 TRBV28 . CASRGVGQGKGLGF
TRBJ2-7 TRBV7-9 TRBD1 CASTPGTGWDKQYF
TRBJ2-6 TRBV5-4 . CASSQASGANVLTF
TRBJ2-5 TRBV19 TRBD2 CASTPGGVREETQYF
TRBJ2-7 TRBV20-1 . CSAPTSFEQYF
TRBJ2-4 TRBV5-6 TRBD1 CASSSTGAQYF
TRBJ2-2 TRBV5-1 TRBD1 CASTLGTAVAGELFF
TRBJ1-2 TRBV28 . CASSAFQGYGYTF
TRBJ2-7 TRBV30 . CAGRKSSYEQYF
TRBJ2-1 TRBV7-9 . CASSFRGLDNEQFF
TRBJ2-7 TRBV13 . CASSLVSAQQYF
TRBJ1-6 TRBV5-8 . CASSLQSSYNSPLHF
TRBJ2-5 TRBV7-2 . CASSSGLLGETQYF
TRBJ2-7 TRBV5-4 TRBD2 CASSLFGGEGEQYF
TRBJ2-5 TRBV6-6 TRBD2 CASGTKETQYF
TRBJ2-1 TRBV11-3 TRBD2 CASSPGLARSYNEQFF
TRBJ1-3 TRBV6-5 . CASSYYPGRGNTIYF
TRBJ2-7 TRBV5-8 TRBD1 CASSPRTGGLSYEQYF
TRBJ2-2 TRBV5-1 TRBD1 CASSLGAGGVLMTGELFF
TRBJ2-3 TRBV18 . CASSPGTSDTQYF
TRBJ2-7 TRBV6-1 . CASSLRTYEQYF
TRBJ2-5 TRBV10-1 TRBD2 CASSVGLAGAETQYF
TRBJ2-1 TRBV7-7 . CASSLDGGGSSYNEQFF
TRBJ2-1 TRBV7-8 . CASSPMHFEQFF
TRBJ2-1 TRBV4-1 . CASKRRAGGGSYNEQFF
TRBJ2-7 TRBV27 . CASSLGGQYEQYF
TRBJ2-7 TRBV28 TRBD2 CASIGGGSILDEQYF
TRBJ2-3 TRBV11-2 TRBD2 CASSLALAGLDTQYF
TRBJ1-6 TRBV6-5 . CASSYVTAYNSPLHF
TRBJ1-1 TRBV6-4 . CASSETGRDTEAFF
TRBJ1-5 TRBV6-5 . CASSLGNQPQHF
TRBJ1-3 TRBV29-1 . CSVAAANSGNTIYF
TRBJ2-3 TRBV6-4 . CATKESRGGTDTQYF
TRBJ2-2 TRBV11-3 . CASSLRDSTGELFF
TRBJ2-3 TRBV9 . CASSVASQGDDTQYF
TRBJ2-1 TRBV21-1 . CASSNGQRWDEQFF
TRBJ1-2 TRBV7-2 TRBD1 CASGLPGGNYGYTF
TRBJ2-7 TRBV7-6 TRBD1 CASSLGRTGTGGAYEQYF
TRBJ2-7 TRBV29-1 TRBD2 CSVERLAGNYEQYF
TRBJ2-7 TRBV6-1 TRBD1 CASSGQGGGHEQYF
TRBJ1-5 TRBV19 . CASGDAGNQPQHF
TRBJ2-7 TRBV7-9 . CASLGESSGGYEQYF
TRBJ2-7 TRBV6-5 . CASSQGGYEQYF
TRBJ2-6 TRBV6-1 . CASTWSGANVLTF
TRBJ2-7 TRBV5-1 TRBD2 CASSPLQGSSGGYEQYF
TRBJ1-3 TRBV2 . CASSGESGNTIYF
TRBJ1-1 TRBV2 . CASTDLGGAEAFF
TRBJ1-2 TRBV6-6 . CASSYSRGGGYTF